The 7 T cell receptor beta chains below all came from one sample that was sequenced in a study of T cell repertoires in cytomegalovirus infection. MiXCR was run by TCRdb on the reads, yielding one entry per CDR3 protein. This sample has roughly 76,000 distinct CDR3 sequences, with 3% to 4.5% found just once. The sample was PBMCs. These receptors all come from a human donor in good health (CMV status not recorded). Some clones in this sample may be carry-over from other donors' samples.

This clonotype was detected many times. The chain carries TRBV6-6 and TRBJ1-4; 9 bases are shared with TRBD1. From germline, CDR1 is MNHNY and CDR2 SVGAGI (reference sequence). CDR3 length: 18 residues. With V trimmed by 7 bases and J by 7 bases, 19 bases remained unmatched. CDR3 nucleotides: TGTGCCAGCACCAAAGCGACAGGGGGGGCTTCGGAACGTGAAAAACTGTTTTTT. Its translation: CASTKATGGASEREKLFF.

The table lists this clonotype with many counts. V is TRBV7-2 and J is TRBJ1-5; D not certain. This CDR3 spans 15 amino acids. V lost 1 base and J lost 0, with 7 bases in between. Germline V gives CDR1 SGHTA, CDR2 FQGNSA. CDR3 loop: CASSLGQLSNQPQHF. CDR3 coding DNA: TGTGCCAGCAGCTTAGGACAACTTAGCAATCAGCCCCAGCATTTT. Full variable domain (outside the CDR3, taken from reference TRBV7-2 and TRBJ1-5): GAGVSQSPSNKVTEKGKDVELRCDPISGHTALYWYRQSLGQGLEFLIYFQGNSAPDKSGLPSDRFSAERTGGSVSTLTIQRTQQEDSAVYLCASSLGQLSNQPQHFGDGTRLSIL.

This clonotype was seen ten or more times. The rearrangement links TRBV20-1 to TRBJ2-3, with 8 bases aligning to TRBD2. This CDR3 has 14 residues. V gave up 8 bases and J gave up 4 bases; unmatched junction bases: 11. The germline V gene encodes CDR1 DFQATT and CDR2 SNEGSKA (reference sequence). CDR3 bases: TGCAGTTGCCCAACCGGGGGGGTGGCAGATACGCAGTATTTT. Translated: CSCPTGGVADTQYF.

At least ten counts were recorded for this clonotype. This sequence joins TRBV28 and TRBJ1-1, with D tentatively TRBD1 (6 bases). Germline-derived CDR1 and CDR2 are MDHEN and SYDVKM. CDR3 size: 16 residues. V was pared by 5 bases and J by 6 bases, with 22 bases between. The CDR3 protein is CASSPLGRRGGAEAFF. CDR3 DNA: TGTGCCAGCAGTCCCCTAGGGAGAAGAGGGGGAGCTGAAGCTTTCTTT.

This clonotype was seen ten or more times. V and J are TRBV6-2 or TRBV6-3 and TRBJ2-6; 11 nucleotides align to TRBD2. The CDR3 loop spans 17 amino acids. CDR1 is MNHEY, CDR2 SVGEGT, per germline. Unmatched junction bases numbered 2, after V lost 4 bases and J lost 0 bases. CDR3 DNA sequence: TGTGCCAGCAGTTGGCTAGCGGGGGGCTCTGGGGCCAACGTCCTGACTTTC. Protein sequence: CASSWLAGGSGANVLTF.

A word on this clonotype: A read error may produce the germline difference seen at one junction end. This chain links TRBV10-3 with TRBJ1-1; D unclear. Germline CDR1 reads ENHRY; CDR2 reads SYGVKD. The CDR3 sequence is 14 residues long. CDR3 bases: TGTGCCATCAGTGAGAGCAAATTGAACACTGAAGCTTACTTT. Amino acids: CAISESKLNTEAYF.

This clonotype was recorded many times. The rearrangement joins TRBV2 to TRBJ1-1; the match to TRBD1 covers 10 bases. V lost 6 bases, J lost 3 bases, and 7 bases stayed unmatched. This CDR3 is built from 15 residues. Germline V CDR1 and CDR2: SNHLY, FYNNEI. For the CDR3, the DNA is TGTGCCAGCAGCCTTGACAGGGGGCAGGACACTGAAGCTTTCTTT. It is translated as CASSLDRGQDTEAFF.